Given below is one T cell receptor (beta chain) in context. The data were obtained in a study of T cell responses to AZD1222 COVID-19 vaccine. From germline, CDR1 is SGHVS and CDR2 FNYEAQ. CDR3 length: 14 amino acids. Trimming took off 1 base at V and 5 bases at J, with 11 bases between the two ends. Method: immunoSEQ multiplex PCR; TCRdb's copy keeps in-frame clones and lacks some. The repertoire holds around 63,000 clones, with around 86% as singletons. The V and J genes are TRBV7-6 and TRBJ1-2, with D possibly matching TRBD1 (5 bases). The source was peripheral blood, collected on day 0 of AZD1222 vaccination. The TCR sequence derives from an adult in good health. The CDR3 region is CASSLVGGEYGYTF. CDR3 DNA sequence: TGTGCCAGCAGCTTAGTCGGGGGGGAGTATGGCTACACCTTC.